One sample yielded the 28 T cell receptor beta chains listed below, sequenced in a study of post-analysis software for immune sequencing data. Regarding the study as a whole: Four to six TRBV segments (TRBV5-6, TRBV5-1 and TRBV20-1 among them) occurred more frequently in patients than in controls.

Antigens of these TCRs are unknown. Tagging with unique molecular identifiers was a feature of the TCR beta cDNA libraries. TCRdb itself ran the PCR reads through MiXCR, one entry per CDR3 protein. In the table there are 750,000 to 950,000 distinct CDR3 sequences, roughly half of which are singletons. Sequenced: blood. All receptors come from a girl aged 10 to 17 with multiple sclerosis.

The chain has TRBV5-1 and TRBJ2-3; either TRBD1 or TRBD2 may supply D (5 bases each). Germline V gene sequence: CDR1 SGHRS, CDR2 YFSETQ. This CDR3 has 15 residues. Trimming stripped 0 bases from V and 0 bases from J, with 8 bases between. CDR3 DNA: TGCGCCAGCAGCTTGGTGGGACGAAGCACAGATACGCAGTATTTT. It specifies CASSLVGRSTDTQYF.

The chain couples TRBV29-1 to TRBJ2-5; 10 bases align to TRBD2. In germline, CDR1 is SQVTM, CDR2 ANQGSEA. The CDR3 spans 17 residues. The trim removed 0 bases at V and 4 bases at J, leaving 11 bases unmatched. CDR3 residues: CSVEDLASGSYGETQYF. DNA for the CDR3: TGCAGCGTTGAAGATCTGGCTAGCGGGAGCTATGGAGAGACCCAGTACTTC.

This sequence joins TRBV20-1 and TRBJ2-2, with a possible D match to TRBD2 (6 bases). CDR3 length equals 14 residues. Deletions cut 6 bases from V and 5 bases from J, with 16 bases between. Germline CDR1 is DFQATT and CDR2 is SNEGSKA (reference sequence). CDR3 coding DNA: TGCAGTGCCAGGACTCGGGGGTGGACCGGGGAGCTGTTTTTT. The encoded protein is CSARTRGWTGELFF.

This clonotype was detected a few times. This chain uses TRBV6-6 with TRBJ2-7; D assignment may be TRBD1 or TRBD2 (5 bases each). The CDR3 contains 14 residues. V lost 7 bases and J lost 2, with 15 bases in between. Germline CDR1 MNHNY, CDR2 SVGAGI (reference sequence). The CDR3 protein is CASTPSRGTYEQYF. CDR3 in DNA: TGTGCCAGCACTCCCTCGAGGGGAACCTACGAGCAGTACTTC.

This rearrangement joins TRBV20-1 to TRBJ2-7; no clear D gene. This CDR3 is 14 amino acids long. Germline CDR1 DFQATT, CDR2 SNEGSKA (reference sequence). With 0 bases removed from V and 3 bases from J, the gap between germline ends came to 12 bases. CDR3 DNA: TGCAGTGCTAGAGACCGGGCCCCAAACTACGAGCAGTACTTC. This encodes CSARDRAPNYEQYF.

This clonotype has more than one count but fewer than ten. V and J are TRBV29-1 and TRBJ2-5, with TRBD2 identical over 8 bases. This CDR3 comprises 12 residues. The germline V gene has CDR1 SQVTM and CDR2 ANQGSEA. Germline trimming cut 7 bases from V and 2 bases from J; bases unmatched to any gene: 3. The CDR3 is CSAGTRQETQYF. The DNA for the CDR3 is TGCAGCGCCGGGACTAGACAAGAGACCCAGTACTTC. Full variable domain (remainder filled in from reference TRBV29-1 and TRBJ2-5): SAVISQKPSRDICQRGTSLTIQCQVDSQVTMMFWYRQQPGQSLTLIATANQGSEATYESGFVIDKFPISRPNLTFSTLTVSNMSPEDSSIYLCSAGTRQETQYFGPGTRLLVL.

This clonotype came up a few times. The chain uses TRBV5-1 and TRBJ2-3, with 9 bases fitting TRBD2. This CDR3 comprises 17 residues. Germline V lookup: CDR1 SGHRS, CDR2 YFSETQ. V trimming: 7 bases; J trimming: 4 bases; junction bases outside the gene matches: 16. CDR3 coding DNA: TGCGCCAGCGTGGAGGTAGCGGGAGTAGTTCGTCCAGATACGCAGTATTTT. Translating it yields CASVEVAGVVRPDTQYF.

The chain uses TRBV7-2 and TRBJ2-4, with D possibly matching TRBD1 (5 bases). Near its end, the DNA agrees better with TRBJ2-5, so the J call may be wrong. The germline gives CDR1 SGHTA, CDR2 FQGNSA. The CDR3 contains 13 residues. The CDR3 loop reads CASRAGIQETQYF. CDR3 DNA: TGTGCCAGCAGAGCAGGGATTCAAGAGACCCAGTACTTC.

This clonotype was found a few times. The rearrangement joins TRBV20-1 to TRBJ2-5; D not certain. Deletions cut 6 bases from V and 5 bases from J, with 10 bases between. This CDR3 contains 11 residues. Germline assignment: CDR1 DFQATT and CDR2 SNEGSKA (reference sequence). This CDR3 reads CSAVLGETQYF. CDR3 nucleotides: TGCAGTGCAGTACTGGGGGAGACCCAGTACTTC.

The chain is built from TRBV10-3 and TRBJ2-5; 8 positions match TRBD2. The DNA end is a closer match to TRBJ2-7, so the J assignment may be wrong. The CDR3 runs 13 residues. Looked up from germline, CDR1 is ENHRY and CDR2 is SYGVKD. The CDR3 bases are TGTGCCACGGGGGGGGACGGGAGCTACGAGCAGTACTTC. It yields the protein CATGGDGSYEQYF.

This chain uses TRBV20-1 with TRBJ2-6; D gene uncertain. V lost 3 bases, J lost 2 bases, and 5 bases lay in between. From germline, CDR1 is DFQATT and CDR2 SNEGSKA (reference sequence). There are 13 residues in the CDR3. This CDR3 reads CSARNTGANVLTF. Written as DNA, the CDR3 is TGCAGTGCTAGGAACACTGGGGCCAACGTCCTGACTTTC.

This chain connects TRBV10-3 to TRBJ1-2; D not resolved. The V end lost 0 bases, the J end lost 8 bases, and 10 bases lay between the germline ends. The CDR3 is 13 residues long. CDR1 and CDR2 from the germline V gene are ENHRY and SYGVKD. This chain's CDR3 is CAISESEERGYTF. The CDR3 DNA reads TGTGCCATCAGTGAGTCTGAGGAGCGGGGCTACACCTTC.

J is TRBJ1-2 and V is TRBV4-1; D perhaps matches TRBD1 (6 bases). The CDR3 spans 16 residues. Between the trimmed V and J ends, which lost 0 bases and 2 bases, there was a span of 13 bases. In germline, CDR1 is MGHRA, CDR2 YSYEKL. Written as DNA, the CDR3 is TGCGCCAGCAGCCAAGATAACCAGGGGTCCAACTATGGCTACACCTTC. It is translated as CASSQDNQGSNYGYTF.

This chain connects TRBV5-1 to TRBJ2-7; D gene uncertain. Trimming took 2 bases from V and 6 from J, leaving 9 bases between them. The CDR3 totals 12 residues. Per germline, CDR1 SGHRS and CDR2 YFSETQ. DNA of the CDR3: TGCGCCAGCAGCTTAGAAGCGACCGAGCAGTACTTC. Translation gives CASSLEATEQYF.

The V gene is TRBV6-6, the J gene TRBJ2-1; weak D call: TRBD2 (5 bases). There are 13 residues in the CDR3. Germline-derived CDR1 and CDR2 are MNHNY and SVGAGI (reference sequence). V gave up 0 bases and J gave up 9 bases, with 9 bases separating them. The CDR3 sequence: CASSYSSEGEQFF. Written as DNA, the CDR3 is TGTGCCAGCAGTTACTCAAGCGAGGGTGAGCAGTTCTTC.

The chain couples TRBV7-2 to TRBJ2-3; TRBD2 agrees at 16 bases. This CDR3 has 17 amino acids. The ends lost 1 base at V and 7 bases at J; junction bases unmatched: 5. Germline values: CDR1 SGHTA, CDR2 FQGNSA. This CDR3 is CASSLGPGLAGGNTQYF. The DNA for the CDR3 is TGTGCCAGCAGCTTAGGTCCGGGACTAGCGGGGGGGAATACGCAGTATTTT.

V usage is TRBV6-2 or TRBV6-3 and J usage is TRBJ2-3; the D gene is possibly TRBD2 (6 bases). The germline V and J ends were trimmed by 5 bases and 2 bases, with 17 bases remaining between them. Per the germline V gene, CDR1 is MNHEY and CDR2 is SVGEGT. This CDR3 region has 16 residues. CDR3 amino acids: CASSPSLASSTDTQYF. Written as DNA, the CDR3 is TGTGCCAGCAGTCCCTCACTAGCCTCCTCCACAGATACGCAGTATTTT.

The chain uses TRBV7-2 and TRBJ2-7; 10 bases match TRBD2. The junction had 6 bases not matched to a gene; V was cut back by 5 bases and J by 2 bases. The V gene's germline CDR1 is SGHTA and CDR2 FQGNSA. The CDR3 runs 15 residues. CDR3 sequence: CASSPVAGGTYEQYF. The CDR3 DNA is TGTGCCAGCAGCCCGGTAGCGGGGGGAACCTACGAGCAGTACTTC.

CDR3 residues: CASSYIRGGTGELFF. The CDR3 DNA reads TGTGCCAGCAGCTATATCAGGGGTGGGACCGGGGAGCTGTTTTTT. The gene calls are TRBV7-3 and TRBJ2-2, with D perhaps TRBD1 (6 bases). CDR1 and CDR2 from the germline V gene are SGHTA and FQGTGA. The CDR3 length is 15 residues. V shed 4 bases and J shed 5 bases, with 14 bases lying between them. The full variable domain, its missing parts supplied by reference TRBV7-3 and TRBJ2-2, is GAGVSQTPSNKVTEKGKYVELRCDPISGHTALYWYRQSLGQGPEFLIYFQGTGAADDSGLPNDRFFAVRPEGSVSTLKIQRTERGDSAVYLCASSYIRGGTGELFFGEGSRLTVL.

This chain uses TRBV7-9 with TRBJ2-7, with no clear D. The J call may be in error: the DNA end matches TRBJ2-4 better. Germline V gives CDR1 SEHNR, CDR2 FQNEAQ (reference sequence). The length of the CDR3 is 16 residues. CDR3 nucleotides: TGTGCCAGCAGCCAAAGACCCGGTTGGGATAAAAACATTCAGTACTTC. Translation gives CASSQRPGWDKNIQYF.

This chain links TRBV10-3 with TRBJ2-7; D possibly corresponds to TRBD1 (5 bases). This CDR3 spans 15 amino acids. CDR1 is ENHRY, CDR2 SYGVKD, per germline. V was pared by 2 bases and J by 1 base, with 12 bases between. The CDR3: CAISEGQGQSYEQYF. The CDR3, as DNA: TGTGCCATCAGTGAGGGCCAGGGTCAATCCTACGAGCAGTACTTC.

The CDR3 reads CASSGPQDNEQFF. In nucleotides, the CDR3 is TGTGCCAGCAGCGGCCCACAGGACAATGAGCAGTTCTTC. The rearrangement links TRBV7-9 to TRBJ2-1; tentative D call: TRBD1 (5 bases). The CDR3 covers 13 residues. Germline lookup yields CDR1 SEHNR and CDR2 FQNEAQ (reference sequence). Trimming removed 5 bases from V and 5 bases from J, with 10 bases in between.

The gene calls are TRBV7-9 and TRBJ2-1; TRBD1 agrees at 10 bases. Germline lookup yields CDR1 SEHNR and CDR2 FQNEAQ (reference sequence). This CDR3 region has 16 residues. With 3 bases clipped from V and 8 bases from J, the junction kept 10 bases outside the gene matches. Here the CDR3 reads CASSFRRTGGLHEQFF. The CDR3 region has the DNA TGTGCCAGCAGCTTCCGCCGGACAGGGGGTCTGCATGAGCAGTTCTTC.

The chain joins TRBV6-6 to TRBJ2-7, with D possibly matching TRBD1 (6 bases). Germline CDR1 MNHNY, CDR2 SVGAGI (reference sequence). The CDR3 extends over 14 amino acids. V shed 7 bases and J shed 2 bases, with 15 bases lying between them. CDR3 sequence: CASNIQGPAYEQYF. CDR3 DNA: TGTGCCAGCAACATACAGGGTCCAGCCTACGAGCAGTACTTC.

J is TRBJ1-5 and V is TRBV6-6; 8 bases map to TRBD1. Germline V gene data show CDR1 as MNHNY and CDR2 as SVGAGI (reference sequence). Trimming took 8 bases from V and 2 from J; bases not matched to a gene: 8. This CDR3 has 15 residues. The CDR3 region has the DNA TGTGCCAGCGGGACAGGTGCGAATGGCAATCAGCCCCAGCATTTT. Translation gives CASGTGANGNQPQHF.

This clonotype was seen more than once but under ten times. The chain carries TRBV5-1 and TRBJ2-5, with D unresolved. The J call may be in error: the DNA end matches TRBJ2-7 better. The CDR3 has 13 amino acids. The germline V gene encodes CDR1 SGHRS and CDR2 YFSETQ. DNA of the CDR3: TGCGCCAGCAGCTTGGGTTATAATTACGAGCAGTACTTC. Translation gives CASSLGYNYEQYF.

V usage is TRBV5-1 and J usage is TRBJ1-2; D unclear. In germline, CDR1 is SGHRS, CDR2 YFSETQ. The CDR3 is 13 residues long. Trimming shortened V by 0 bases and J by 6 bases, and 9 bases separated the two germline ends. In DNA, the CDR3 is TGCGCCAGCAGCTTGGAAGGGCCGGATGGCTACACCTTC. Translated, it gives CASSLEGPDGYTF.

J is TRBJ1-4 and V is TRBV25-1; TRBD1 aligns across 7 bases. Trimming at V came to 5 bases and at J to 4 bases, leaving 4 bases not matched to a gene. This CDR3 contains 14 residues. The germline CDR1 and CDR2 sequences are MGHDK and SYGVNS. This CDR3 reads CASSPWDSNEKLFF. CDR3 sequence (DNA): TGTGCCAGCAGTCCTTGGGACAGTAATGAAAAACTGTTTTTT.